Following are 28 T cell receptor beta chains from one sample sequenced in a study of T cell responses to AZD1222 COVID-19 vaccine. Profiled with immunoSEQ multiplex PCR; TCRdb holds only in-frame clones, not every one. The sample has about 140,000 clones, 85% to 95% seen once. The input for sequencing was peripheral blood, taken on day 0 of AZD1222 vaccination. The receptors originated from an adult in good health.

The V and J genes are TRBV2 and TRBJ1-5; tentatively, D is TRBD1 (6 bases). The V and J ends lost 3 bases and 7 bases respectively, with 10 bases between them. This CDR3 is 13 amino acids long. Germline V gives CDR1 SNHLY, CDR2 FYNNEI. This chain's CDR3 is CASSEGARQPQHF. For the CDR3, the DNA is TGTGCCAGCAGTGAGGGGGCGCGGCAGCCCCAGCATTTT.

CDR3 sequence reads: CASSPGREDRHGYTF. The CDR3 region has the DNA TGTGCCAGCTCACCAGGTAGGGAAGACCGGCATGGCTACACCTTC. V and J are TRBV18 and TRBJ1-2; unclear D gene. Germline V lookup: CDR1 KGHSH, CDR2 LQKENI. The CDR3 loop spans 15 amino acids. The ends were cut back, 2 bases at V and 6 bases at J, with 16 bases in the middle.

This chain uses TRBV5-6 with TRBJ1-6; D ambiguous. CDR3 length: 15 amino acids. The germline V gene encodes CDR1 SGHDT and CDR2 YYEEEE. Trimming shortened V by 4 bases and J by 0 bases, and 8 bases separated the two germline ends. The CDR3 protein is CASSGENSYNSPLHF. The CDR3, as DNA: TGTGCCAGCAGCGGGGAGAACTCCTATAATTCACCCCTCCACTTT.

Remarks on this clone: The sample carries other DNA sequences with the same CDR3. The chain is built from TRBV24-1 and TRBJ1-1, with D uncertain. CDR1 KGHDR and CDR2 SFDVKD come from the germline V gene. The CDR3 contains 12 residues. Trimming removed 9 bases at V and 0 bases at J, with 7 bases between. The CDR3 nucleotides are TGTGCCACCTCCGACGTGAACACTGAAGCTTTCTTT. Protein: CATSDVNTEAFF.

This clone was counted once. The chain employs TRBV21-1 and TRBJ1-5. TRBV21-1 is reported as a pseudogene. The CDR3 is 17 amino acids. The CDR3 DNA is TGTGCCAGCACCCCAAGGCAGGTAGTGGCCCGGGATCAGCCCCAGCATTTT. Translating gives CASTPRQVVARDQPQHF.

The CDR3 here is CASTAQGSSTEAFF. CDR3 in DNA: TGCGCCAGCACCGCCCAGGGCTCCAGCACTGAAGCTTTCTTT. The chain couples TRBV5-1 to TRBJ1-1, with D maybe TRBD1 (5 bases). Germline V lookup: CDR1 SGHRS, CDR2 YFSETQ. There are 14 residues in the CDR3. V lost 6 bases and J 4 bases, leaving 16 bases between the germline ends. Variable domain in full (rest from reference TRBV5-1 and TRBJ1-1): KAGVTQTPRYLIKTRGQQVTLSCSPISGHRSVSWYQQTPGQGLQFLFEYFSETQRNKGNFPGRFSGRQFSNSRSEMNVSTLELGDSALYLCASTAQGSSTEAFFGQGTRLTVV.

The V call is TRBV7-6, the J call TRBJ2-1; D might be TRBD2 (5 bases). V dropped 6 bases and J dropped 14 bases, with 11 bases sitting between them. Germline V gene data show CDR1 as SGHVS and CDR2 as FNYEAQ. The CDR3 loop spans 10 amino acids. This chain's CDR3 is CASRSGEEFF. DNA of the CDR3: TGTGCCAGCAGATCCGGGGAAGAGTTCTTC. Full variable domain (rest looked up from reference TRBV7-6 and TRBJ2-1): GAGVSQSPRYKVTKRGQDVALRCDPISGHVSLYWYRQALGQGPEFLTYFNYEAQQDKSGLPNDRFSAERPEGSISTLTIQRTEQRDSAMYRCASRSGEEFFGPGTRLTVL.

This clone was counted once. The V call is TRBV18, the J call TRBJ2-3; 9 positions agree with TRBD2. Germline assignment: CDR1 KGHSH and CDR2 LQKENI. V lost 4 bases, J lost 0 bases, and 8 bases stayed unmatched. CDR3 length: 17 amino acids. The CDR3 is CASSRNLAGSSTDTQYF. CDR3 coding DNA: TGTGCCAGCTCACGTAACCTAGCGGGATCTAGCACAGATACGCAGTATTTT.

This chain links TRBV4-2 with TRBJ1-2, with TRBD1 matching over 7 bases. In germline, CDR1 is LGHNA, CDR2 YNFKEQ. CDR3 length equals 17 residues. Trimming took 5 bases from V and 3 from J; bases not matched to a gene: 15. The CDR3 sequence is CASSTRTGGVTDYGYTF. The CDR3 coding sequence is TGTGCCAGCAGCACCCGGACAGGTGGAGTTACTGACTATGGCTACACCTTC.

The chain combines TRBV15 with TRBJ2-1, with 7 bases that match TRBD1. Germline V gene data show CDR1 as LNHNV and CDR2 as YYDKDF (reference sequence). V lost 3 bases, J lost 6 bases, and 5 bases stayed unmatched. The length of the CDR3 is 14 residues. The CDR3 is CATSSYRGPNEQFF. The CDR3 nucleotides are TGTGCCACCAGCAGCTACAGGGGCCCCAATGAGCAGTTCTTC.

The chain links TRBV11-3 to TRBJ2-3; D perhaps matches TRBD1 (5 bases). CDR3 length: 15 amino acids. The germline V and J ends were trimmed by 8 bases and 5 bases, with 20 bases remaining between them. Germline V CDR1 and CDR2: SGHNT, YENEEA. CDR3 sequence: CASSGSSGYIDTQYF. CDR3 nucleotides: TGTGCCAGCTCCGGGTCCTCAGGGTATATAGATACGCAGTATTTT.

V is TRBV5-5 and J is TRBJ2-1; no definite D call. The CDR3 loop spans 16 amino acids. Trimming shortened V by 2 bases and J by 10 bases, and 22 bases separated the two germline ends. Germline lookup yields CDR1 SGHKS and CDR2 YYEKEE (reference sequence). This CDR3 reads CASSFVMEIYLNEQFF. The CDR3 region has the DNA TGTGCCAGCAGCTTTGTGATGGAGATATACCTCAACGAGCAGTTCTTC.

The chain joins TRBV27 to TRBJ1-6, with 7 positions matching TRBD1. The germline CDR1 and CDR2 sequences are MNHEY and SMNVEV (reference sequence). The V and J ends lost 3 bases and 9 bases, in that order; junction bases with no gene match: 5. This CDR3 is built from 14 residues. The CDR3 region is CASSFRDRLSPLHF. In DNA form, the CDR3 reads TGTGCCAGCAGTTTTCGGGACAGACTTTCACCCCTCCACTTT.

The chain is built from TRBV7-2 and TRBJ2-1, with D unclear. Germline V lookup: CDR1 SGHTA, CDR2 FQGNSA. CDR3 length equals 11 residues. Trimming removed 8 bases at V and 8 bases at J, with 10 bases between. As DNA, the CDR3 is TGTGCCAGCCCCGACTTCCATGAGCAGTTCTTC. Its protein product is CASPDFHEQFF.

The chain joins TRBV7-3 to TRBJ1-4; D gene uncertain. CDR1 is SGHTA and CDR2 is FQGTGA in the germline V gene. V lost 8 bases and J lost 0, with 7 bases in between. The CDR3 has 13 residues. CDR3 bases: TGTGCCAGCGCGCGTTCAACTAATGAAAAACTGTTTTTT. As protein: CASARSTNEKLFF.

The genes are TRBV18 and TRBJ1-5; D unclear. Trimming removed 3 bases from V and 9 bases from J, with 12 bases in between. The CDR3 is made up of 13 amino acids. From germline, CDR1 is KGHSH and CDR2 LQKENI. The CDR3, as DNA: TGTGCCAGCTCACCGAACCAAGGGCGGCCCCAGCATTTT. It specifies CASSPNQGRPQHF.

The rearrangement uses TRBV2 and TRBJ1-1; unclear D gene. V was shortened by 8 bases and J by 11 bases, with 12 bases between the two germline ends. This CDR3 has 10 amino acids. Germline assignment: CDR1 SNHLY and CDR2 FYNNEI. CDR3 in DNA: TGTGCCAGCCGGTTGACACTCGCTTTCTTT. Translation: CASRLTLAFF.

Written as DNA, the CDR3 is TGTGCCAGCAGCGTAATGGGTACCCAAGAGACCCAGTACTTC. This sequence encodes CASSVMGTQETQYF. The chain combines TRBV9 with TRBJ2-5; D gene uncertain. V lost 1 base and J lost 1, with 8 bases in between. Per the germline V gene, CDR1 is SGDLS and CDR2 is YYNGEE. The CDR3 runs 14 residues. Drawing the rest from reference TRBV9 and TRBJ2-5, the complete variable domain is DSGVTQTPKHLITATGQRVTLRCSPRSGDLSVYWYQQSLDQGLQFLIQYYNGEERAKGNILERFSAQQFPDLHSELNLSSLELGDSALYFCASSVMGTQETQYFGPGTRLLVL.

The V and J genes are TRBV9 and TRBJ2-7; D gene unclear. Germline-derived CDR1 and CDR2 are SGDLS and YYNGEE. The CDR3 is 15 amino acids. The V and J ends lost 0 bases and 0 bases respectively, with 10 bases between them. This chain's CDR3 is CASSVGGSSSYEQYF. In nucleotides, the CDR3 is TGTGCCAGCAGCGTAGGAGGTTCAAGCTCCTACGAGCAGTACTTC. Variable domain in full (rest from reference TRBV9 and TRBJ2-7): DSGVTQTPKHLITATGQRVTLRCSPRSGDLSVYWYQQSLDQGLQFLIQYYNGEERAKGNILERFSAQQFPDLHSELNLSSLELGDSALYFCASSVGGSSSYEQYFGPGTRLTVT.

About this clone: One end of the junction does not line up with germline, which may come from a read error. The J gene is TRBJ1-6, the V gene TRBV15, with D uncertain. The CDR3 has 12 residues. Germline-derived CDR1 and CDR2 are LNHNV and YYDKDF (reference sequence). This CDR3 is CATSSLYSSLHF. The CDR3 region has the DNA TGTGCCACCAGCAGCCTGTATTCATCCCTCCACTTT.

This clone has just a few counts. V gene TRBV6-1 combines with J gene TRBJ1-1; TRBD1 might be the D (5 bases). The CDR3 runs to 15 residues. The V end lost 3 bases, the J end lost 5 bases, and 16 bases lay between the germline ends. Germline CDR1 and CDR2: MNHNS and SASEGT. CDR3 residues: CASSDLQGGRTEAFF. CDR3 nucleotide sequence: TGTGCCAGCAGTGATCTCCAGGGTGGTCGGACTGAAGCTTTCTTT.

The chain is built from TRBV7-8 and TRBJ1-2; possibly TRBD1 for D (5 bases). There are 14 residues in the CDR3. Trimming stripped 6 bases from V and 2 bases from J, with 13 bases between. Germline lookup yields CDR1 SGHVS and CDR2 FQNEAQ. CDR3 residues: CASSPGLQNYGYTF. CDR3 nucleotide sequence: TGTGCCAGCAGTCCGGGGCTGCAGAACTATGGCTACACCTTC. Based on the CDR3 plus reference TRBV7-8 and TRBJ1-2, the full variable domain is GAGVSQSPRYKVAKRGQDVALRCDPISGHVSLFWYQQALGQGPEFLTYFQNEAQLDKSGLPSDRFFAERPEGSVSTLKIQRTQQEDSAVYLCASSPGLQNYGYTFGSGTRLTVV.

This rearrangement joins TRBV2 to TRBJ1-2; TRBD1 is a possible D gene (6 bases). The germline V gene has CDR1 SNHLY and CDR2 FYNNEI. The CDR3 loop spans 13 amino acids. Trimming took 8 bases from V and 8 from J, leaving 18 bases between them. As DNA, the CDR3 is TGTGCCAGCGAAATCGGACAGACTTCCGGCTACACCTTC. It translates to CASEIGQTSGYTF.

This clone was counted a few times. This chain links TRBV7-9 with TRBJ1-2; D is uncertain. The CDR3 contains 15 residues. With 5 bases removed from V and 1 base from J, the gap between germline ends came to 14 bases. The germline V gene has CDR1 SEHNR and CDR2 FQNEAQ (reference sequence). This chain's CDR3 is CASSLPRGNNYGYTF. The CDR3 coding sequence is TGTGCCAGCAGCCTCCCCCGAGGGAATAACTATGGCTACACCTTC. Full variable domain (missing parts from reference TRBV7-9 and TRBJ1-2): DTGVSQNPRHKITKRGQNVTFRCDPISEHNRLYWYRQTLGQGPEFLTYFQNEAQLEKSRLLSDRFSAERPKGSFSTLEIQRTEQGDSAMYLCASSLPRGNNYGYTFGSGTRLTVV.

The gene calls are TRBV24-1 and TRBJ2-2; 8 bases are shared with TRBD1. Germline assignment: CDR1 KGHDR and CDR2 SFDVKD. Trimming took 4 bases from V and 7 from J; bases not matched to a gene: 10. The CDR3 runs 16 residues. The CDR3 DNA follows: TGTGCCACCAGTGACCATAGGACAGGGTTCAGCGGGGAGCTGTTTTTT. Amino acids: CATSDHRTGFSGELFF.

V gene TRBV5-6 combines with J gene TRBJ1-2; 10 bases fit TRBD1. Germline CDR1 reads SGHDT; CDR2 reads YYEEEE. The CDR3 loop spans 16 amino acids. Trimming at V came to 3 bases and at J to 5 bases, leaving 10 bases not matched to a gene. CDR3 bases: TGTGCCAGCAGCTCGTGGACAGGGGGTGGTATTTATGGCTACACCTTC. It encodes CASSSWTGGGIYGYTF.

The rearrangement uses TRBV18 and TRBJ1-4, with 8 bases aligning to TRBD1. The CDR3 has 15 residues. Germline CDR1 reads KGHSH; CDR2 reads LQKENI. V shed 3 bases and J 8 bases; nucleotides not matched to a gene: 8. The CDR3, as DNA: TGTGCCAGCTCACCGCGACAGGGGACGATCGAAAAACTGTTTTTT. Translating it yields CASSPRQGTIEKLFF.

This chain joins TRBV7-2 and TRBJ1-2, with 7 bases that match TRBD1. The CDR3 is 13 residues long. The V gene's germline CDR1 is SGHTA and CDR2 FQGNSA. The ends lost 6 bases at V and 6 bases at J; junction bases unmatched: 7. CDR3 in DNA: TGTGCCAGCAGTTCCGACAGGGCCCATGGCTACACCTTC. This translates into CASSSDRAHGYTF.